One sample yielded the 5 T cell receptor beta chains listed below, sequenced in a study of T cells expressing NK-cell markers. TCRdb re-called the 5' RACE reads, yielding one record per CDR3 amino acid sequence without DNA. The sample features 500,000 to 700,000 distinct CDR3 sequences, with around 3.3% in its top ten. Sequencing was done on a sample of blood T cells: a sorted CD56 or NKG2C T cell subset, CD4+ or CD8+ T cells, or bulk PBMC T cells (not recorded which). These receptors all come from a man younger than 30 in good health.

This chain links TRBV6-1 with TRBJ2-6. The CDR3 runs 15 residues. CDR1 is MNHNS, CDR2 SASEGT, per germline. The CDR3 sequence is CASSLSHSGANVLTF.

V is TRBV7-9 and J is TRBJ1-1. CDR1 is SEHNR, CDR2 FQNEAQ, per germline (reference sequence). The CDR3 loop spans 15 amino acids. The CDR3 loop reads CASSKRGTTEGEAFF.

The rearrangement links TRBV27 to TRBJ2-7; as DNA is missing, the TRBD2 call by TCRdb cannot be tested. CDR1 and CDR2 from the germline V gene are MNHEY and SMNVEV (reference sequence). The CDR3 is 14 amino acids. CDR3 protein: CASSFAGREWEQYF.

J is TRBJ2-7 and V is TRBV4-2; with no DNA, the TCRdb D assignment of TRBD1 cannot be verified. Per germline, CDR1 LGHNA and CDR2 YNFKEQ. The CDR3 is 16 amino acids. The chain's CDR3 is CASSQPDSGSSYEQYF.

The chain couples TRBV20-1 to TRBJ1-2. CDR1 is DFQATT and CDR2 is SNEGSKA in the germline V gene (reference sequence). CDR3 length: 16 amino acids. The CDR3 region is CSARDQSGPRVYGYTF.